This T cell receptor (beta chain) was sequenced during a study of T cell clones after liver transplantation. Study background: Draws occurred before transplant, before withdrawal, and after complete or failed withdrawal. The study, taken as a whole, reports: Migration into the graft, not deletion, may explain lost graft donor-reactive T cells. The donor-reactive repertoire was only partly measurable in a couple of subjects, lacking donor cells. Compared with third party-reactive sequences, donor-reactive ones declined more, independent of withdrawal success.

V shed 4 bases, J shed 0 bases, and the junction held 6 bases outside the gene matches. Germline-derived CDR1 and CDR2 are ENHRY and SYGVKD. CDR3 length equals 16 residues. The table came from immunoSEQ multiplex PCR; TCRdb's copy has only in-frame clones and leaves some out. This repertoire shows roughly 100,000 clones, 80% to 90% found once; its top ten account for around 2.9%. To note about this clone: The antigen remains unidentified.

This clonotype was sampled from a human patient who received a liver transplant. Some T cells could come from the graft donor. The sample in question was CD4+ T cells from blood, obtained approximately 4 years after liver transplant. The gene calls are TRBV10-3 and TRBJ1-3, with 7 bases lining up with TRBD1. The CDR3 bases are TGTGCCATCAGTGGTGGCAGGGGGAACTCTGGAAACACCATATATTTT. Translating gives CAISGGRGNSGNTIYF.